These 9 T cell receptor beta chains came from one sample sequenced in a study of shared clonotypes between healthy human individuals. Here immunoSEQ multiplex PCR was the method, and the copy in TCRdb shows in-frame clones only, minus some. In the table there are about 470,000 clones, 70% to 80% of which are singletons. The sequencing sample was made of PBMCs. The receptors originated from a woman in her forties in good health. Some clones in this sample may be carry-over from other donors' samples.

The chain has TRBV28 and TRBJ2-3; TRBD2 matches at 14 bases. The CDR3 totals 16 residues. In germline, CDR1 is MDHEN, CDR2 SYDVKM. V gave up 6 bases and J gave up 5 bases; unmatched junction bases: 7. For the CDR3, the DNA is TGTGCCAGCAGGCCCGGACTAGCGGGAGGTAAAGATACGCAGTATTTT. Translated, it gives CASRPGLAGGKDTQYF. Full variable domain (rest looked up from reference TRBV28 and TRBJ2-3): DVKVTQSSRYLVKRTGEKVFLECVQDMDHENMFWYRQDPGLGLRLIYFSYDVKMKEKGDIPEGYSVSREKKERFSLILESASTNQTSMYLCASRPGLAGGKDTQYFGPGTRLTVL.

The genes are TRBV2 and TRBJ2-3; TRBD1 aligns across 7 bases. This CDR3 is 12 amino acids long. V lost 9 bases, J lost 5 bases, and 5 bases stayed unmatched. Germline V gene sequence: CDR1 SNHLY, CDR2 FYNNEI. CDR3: CASARGRDTQYF. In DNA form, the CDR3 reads TGTGCCAGTGCTAGGGGGCGAGATACGCAGTATTTT.

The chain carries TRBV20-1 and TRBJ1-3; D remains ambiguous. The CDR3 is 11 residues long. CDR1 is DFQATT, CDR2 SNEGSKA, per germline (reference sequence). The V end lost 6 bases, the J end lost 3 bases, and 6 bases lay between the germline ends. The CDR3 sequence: CSALIGNTIYF. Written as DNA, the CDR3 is TGCAGTGCCCTGATTGGAAACACCATATATTTT.

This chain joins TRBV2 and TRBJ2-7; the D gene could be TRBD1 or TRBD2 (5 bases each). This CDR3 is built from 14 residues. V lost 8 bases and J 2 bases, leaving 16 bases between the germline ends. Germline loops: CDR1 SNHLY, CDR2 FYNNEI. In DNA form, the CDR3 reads TGTGCCAGCCTACCCCAGGGAGCTACCTACGAGCAGTACTTC. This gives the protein CASLPQGATYEQYF.

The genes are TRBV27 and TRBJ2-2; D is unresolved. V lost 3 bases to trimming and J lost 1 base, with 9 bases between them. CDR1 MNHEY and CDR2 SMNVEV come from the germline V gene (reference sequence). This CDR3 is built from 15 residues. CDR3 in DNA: TGTGCCAGCAGTTTCGCCTGGGGGAACACCGGGGAGCTGTTTTTT. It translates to CASSFAWGNTGELFF.

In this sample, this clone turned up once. The CDR3 region has the DNA TGTGCCAGCAGTGAAGGGTGGGTCTCCTACGAGCAGTACTTC. Amino acid sequence: CASSEGWVSYEQYF. V and J are TRBV6-1 and TRBJ2-7; no clear D gene. The CDR3 is 14 amino acids. V lost 1 base to trimming and J lost 0 bases, with 7 bases between them. Germline CDR1 is MNHNS and CDR2 is SASEGT.

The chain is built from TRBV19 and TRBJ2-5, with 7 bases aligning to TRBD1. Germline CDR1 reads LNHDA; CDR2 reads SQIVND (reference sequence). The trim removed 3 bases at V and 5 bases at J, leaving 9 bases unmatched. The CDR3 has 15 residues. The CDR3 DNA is TGTGCCAGTAGTATCCAGGGGGATGGTTCGGAGACCCAGTACTTC. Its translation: CASSIQGDGSETQYF.

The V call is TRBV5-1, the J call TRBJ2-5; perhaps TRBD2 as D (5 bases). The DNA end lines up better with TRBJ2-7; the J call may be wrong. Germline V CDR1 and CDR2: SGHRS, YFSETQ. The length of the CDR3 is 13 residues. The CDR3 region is CASSLERAYEQYF. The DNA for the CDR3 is TGCGCCAGCAGCTTGGAGAGGGCCTACGAGCAGTACTTC.

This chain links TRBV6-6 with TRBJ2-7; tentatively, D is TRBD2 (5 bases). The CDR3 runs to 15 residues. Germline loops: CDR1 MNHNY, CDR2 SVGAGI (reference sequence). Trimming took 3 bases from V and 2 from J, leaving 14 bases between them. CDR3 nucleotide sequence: TGTGCCAGCAGTTATAAGTCGGGGTGGGCCTACGAGCAGTACTTC. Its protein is CASSYKSGWAYEQYF.